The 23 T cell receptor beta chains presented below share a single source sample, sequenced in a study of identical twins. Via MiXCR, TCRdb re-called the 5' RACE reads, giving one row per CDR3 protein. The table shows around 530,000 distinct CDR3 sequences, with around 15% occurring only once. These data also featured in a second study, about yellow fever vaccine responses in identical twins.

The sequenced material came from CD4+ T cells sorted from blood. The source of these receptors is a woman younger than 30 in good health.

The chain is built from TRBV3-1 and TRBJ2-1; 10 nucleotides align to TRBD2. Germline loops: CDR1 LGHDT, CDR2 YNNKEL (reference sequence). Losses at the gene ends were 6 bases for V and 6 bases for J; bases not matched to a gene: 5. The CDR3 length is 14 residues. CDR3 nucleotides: TGTGCCAGCAGACAAAGCGGGAGGGCCAATGAGCAGTTCTTC. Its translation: CASRQSGRANEQFF.

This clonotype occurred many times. CDR3 DNA: TGTGCCAGCAGTCAACAGGGGCCCTATGGCTACACCTTC. Protein product: CASSQQGPYGYTF. The chain uses TRBV12-3 or TRBV12-4 and TRBJ1-2; 7 bases are a match to TRBD1. Trimming removed 5 bases from V and 4 bases from J; junction bases left unmatched: 4. The CDR3 runs 13 residues.

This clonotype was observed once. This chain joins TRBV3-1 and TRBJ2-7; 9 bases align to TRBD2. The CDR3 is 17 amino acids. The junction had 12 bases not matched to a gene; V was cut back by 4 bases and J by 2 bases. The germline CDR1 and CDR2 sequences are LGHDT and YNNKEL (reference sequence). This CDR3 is CASSLPAGGPGAYEQYF. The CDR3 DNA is TGTGCCAGCAGCCTCCCTGCGGGAGGGCCGGGCGCCTACGAGCAGTACTTC.

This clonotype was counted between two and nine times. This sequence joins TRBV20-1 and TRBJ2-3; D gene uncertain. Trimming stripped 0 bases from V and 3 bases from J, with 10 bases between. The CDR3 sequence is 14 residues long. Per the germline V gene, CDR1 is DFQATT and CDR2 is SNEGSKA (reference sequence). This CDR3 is CSARELAGTDTQYF. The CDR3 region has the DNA TGCAGTGCTAGAGAGCTGGCTGGGACAGATACGCAGTATTTT.

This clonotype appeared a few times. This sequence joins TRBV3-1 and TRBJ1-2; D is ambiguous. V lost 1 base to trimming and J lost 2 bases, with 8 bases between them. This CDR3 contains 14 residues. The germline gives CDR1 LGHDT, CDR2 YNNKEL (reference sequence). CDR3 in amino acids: CASSQVGENYGYTF. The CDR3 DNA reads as TGTGCCAGCAGCCAAGTAGGAGAGAACTATGGCTACACCTTC.

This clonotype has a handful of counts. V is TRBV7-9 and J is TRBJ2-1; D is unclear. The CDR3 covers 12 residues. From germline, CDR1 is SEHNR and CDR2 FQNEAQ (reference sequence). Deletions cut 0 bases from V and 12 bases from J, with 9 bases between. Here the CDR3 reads CASSLAPYLQFF. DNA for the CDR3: TGTGCCAGCAGCTTAGCCCCCTACTTGCAGTTCTTC.

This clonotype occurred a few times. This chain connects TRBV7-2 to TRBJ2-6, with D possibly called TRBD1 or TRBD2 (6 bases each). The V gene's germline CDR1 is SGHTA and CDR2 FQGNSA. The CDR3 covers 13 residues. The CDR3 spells CVSGASGANVLTF. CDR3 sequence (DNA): TGTGTCTCGGGGGCCTCTGGGGCCAACGTCCTGACTTTC.

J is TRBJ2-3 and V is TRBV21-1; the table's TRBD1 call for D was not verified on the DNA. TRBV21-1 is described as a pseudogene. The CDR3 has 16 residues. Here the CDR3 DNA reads TGTGCCAGCAGCATCCCCCGGGACCGTAGCACAGATACGCAGTATTTT. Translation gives CASSIPRDRSTDTQYF.

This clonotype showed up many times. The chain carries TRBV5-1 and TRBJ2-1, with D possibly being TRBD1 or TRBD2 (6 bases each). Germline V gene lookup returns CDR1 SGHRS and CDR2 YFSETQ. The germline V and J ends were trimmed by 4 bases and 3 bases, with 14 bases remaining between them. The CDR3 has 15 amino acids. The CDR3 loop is CASSPGGQVYNEQFF. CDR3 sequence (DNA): TGCGCCAGCAGCCCTGGGGGGCAGGTCTACAATGAGCAGTTCTTC.

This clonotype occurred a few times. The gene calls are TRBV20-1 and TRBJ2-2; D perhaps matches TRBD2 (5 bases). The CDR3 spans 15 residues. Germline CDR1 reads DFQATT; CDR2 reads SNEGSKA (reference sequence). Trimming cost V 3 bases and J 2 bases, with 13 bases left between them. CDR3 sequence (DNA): TGCAGTGCTAGTCCGGACTCTCGAAACACCGGGGAGCTGTTTTTT. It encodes CSASPDSRNTGELFF.

DNA for the CDR3: TGCGCCAGCAGCTCCGGGACTAGCGGGAGTTTTGGGGCAGATACGCAGTATTTT. Translation gives CASSSGTSGSFGADTQYF. V is TRBV5-1 and J is TRBJ2-3; 14 bases match TRBD2. There are 18 residues in the CDR3. V lost 3 bases and J lost 4; bases outside the gene matches: 10. Per the germline V gene, CDR1 is SGHRS and CDR2 is YFSETQ.

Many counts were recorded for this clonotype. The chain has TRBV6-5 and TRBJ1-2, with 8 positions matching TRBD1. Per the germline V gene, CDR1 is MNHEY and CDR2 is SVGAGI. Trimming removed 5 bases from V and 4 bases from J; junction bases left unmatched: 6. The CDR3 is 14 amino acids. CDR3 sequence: CASSHRQGTYGYTF. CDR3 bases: TGTGCCAGCAGTCACCGACAGGGGACCTATGGCTACACCTTC.

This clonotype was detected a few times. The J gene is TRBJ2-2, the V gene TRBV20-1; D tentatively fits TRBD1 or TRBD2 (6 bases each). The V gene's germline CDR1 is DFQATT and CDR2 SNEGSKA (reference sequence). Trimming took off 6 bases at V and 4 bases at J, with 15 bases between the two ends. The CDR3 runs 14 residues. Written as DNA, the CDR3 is TGCAGTGCCATATGGGGGGCTGGCACCGGGGAGCTGTTTTTT. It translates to CSAIWGAGTGELFF.

The CDR3 loop reads CSARVEAKNIQYF. The CDR3 DNA sequence: TGCAGTGCTAGAGTGGAAGCCAAAAACATTCAGTACTTC. The chain combines TRBV20-1 with TRBJ2-4; unclear D gene. Trimming took 1 base from V and 0 from J, leaving 4 bases between them. The CDR3 sequence is 13 residues long. Looked up from germline, CDR1 is DFQATT and CDR2 is SNEGSKA (reference sequence).

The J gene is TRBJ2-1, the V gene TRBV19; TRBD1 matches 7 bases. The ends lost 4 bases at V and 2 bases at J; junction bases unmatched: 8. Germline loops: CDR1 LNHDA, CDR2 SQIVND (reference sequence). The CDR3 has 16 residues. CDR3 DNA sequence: TGTGCCAGTAGTAATGGGATCAGGGGGACCTACAATGAGCAGTTCTTC. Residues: CASSNGIRGTYNEQFF.

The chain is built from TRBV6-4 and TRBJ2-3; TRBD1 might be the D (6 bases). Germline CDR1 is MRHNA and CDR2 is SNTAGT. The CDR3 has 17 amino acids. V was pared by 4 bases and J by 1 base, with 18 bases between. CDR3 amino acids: CASSVSPQGGGTDTQYF. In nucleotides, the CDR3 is TGTGCCAGCAGTGTCAGTCCACAGGGTGGCGGCACAGATACGCAGTATTTT.

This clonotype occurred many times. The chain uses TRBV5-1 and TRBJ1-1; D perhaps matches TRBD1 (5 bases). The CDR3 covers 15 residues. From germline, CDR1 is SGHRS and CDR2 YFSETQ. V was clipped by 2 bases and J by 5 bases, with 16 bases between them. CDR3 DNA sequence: TGCGCCAGCAGCTTCGGGGGGAGTAGGAATACTGAAGCTTTCTTT. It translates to CASSFGGSRNTEAFF.

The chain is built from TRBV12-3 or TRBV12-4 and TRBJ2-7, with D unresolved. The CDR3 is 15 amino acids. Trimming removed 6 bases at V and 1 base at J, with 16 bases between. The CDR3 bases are TGTGCCAGCAGAGCAACAGAAGGTGGGTCCTACGAGCAGTACTTC. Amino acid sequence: CASRATEGGSYEQYF.

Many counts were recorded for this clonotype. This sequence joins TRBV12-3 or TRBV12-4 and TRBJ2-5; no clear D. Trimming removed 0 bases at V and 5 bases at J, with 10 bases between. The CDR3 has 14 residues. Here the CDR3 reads CASSLAVGGETQYF. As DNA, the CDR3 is TGTGCCAGCAGTTTAGCGGTCGGTGGGGAGACCCAGTACTTC.

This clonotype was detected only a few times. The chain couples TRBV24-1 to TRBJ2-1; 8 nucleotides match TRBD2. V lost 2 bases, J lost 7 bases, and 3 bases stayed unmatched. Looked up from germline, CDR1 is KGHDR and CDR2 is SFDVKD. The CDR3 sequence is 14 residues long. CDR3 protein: CATSDSSSGNEQFF. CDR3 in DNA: TGTGCCACCAGTGATTCCTCTAGCGGGAATGAGCAGTTCTTC.

CDR3 nucleotides: TGTGCCAGCTCACTTAGCCGGGACAGGGGGCTTGAGCAGTACGTC. Translating it yields CASSLSRDRGLEQYV. The chain joins TRBV18 to TRBJ2-7; 12 positions agree with TRBD1. Per germline, CDR1 KGHSH and CDR2 LQKENI. The CDR3 covers 15 residues. V lost 4 bases and J lost 7; bases outside the gene matches: 8.

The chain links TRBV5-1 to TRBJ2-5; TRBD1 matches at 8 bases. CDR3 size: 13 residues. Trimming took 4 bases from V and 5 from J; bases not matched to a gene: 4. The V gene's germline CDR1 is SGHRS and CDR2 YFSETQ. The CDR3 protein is CASSVTGVETQYF. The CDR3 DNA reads TGCGCCAGCAGCGTGACAGGGGTGGAGACCCAGTACTTC.

CDR3 sequence reads: CASSLDQGGYEQYF. Written as DNA, the CDR3 is TGCGCCAGCAGCTTGGACCAGGGAGGCTACGAGCAGTACTTC. The chain is built from TRBV5-1 and TRBJ2-7, with D perhaps matching TRBD2 (6 bases). Germline assignment: CDR1 SGHRS and CDR2 YFSETQ. Deletions cut 0 bases from V and 3 bases from J, with 10 bases between. The CDR3 is 14 residues long.